This T cell receptor beta chain was retrieved from a study of cytomegalovirus exposure and HLA in healthy donors. This CDR3 contains 15 residues. Germline V gene data show CDR1 as SNHLY and CDR2 as FYNNEI. The junction had 10 bases not matched to a gene; V was cut back by 9 bases and J by 2 bases. 60 Vbeta and 13 Jbeta primers were used in PCR. Measured with immunoSEQ multiplex PCR; TCRdb has only the in-frame clones, and not every one. The repertoire has around 150,000 clones, roughly 87% of them found once; the top ten carry about 0.9%. The TCR was taken from a woman younger than 45 in good health and CMV-seronegative. The specimen was PBMCs. V is TRBV2 and J is TRBJ1-2, with 9 bases fitting TRBD1. CDR3 coding DNA: TGTGCCAGGGGGAGTACAGGGGGCCTCAACTATGGCTACACCTTC. Translated: CARGSTGGLNYGYTF.